This T cell receptor (beta chain) was sequenced in a study of T cells in women clearing cervical HPV infection. Generated by immunoSEQ multiplex PCR, the TCRdb table keeps only in-frame clones and is missing some. The sample holds roughly 20,000 clones. As regards this clone: The CDR3 is cut off 3 residues early in the read; its end comes from the germline J gene.

Germline V lookup: CDR1 SGHRS, CDR2 YFSETQ. The CDR3 consists of 17 residues. V dropped 4 bases and J dropped 5; count of bases not matched to a gene: 16. The sample taken for sequencing was blood buffy coat. This TCR was sampled from a woman between 18 and 69 years old with a cervical HPV16 infection that either progressed to CIN3+ or cleared (not recorded which). This chain uses TRBV5-1 with TRBJ2-5, with TRBD1 matching 8 bases. Partial CDR3 DNA: TGCGCCAGCAGCACCGGACAGGGCAATCCTCAAGCGGAGACC. The encoded protein is CASSTGQGNPQAET. The whole CDR3 is CASSTGQGNPQAETQYF.